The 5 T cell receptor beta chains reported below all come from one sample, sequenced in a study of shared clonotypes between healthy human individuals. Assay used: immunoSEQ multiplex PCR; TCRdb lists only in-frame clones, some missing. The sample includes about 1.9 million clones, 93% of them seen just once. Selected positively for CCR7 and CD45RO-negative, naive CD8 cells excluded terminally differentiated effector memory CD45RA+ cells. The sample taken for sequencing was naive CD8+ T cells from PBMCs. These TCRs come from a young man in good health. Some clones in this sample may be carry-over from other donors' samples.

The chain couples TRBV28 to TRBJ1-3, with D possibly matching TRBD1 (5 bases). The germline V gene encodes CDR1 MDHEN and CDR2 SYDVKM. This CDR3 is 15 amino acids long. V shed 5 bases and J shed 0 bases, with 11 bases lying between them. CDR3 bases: TGTGCCAGCAGTCTAGGGGACTTCTCTGGAAACACCATATATTTT. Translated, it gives CASSLGDFSGNTIYF.

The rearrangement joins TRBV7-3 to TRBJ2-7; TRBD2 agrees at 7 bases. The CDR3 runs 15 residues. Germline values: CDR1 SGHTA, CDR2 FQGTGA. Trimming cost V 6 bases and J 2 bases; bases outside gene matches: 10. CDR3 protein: CASSPYRGRAYEQYF. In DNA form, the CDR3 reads TGTGCCAGCAGTCCATATCGGGGGAGGGCCTACGAGCAGTACTTC.

Here the CDR3 reads CAAGGVISTDTQYF. The CDR3 nucleotides read TGTGCCGCTGGGGGGGTGATCAGCACAGATACGCAGTATTTT. The V call is TRBV6-6, the J call TRBJ2-3, with 7 positions matching TRBD2. CDR3 length: 14 residues. CDR1 and CDR2 from the germline V gene are MNHNY and SVGAGI (reference sequence). V lost 11 bases, J lost 0 bases, and 8 bases stayed unmatched.

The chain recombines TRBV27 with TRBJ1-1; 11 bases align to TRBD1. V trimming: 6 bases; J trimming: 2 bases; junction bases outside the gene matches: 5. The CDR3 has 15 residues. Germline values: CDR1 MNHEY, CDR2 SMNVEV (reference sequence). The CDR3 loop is CASRIGQGANTEAFF. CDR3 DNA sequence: TGTGCCAGCAGAATAGGACAGGGGGCAAACACTGAAGCTTTCTTT.

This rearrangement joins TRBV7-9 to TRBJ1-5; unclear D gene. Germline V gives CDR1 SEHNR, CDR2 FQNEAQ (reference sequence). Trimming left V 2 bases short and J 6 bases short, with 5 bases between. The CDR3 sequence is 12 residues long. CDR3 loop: CASSLFSQPQHF. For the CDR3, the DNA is TGTGCCAGCAGCTTATTCAGTCAGCCCCAGCATTTT.